The 22 T cell receptor beta chains presented below share a single source sample, sequenced in a study of HIV-infected patients and healthy controls. TCRdb re-analysed the 5' RACE reads in MiXCR, keeping a single row per CDR3 protein. The sample contains about 64,000 distinct CDR3 sequences, about 19% of which appear only once. Sequenced material: CD4+ T cells from blood. Receptors were obtained from a human donor in good health.

This clonotype occurred many times. V and J are TRBV5-4 and TRBJ1-2; D is unresolved. Trimming removed 4 bases from V and 4 bases from J, with 8 bases in between. The CDR3 sequence is 12 residues long. The germline gives CDR1 SGHNT, CDR2 YYREEE (reference sequence). CDR3 amino acids: CASSSGRYGYTF. CDR3 DNA: TGTGCCAGCAGCAGCGGACGCTATGGCTACACCTTC. Variable domain in full (rest from reference TRBV5-4 and TRBJ1-2): ETGVTQSPTHLIKTRGQQVTLRCSSQSGHNTVSWYQQALGQGPQFIFQYYREEENGRGNFPPRFSGLQFPNYSSELNVNALELDDSALYLCASSSGRYGYTFGSGTRLTVV.

The genes are TRBV10-3 and TRBJ2-6; 8 bases are shared with TRBD1. Germline CDR1 reads ENHRY; CDR2 reads SYGVKD. V was pared by 4 bases and J by 2 bases, with 4 bases of the junction left unmatched. This CDR3 is built from 16 residues. The CDR3, as DNA: TGTGCCATCAGTGGAACAGGGGGGCCTGGGGCCAACGTCCTGACTTTC. Protein: CAISGTGGPGANVLTF.

V and J are TRBV6-5 and TRBJ2-3, with 7 bases fitting TRBD2. The CDR3 has 14 residues. Germline CDR1 reads MNHEY; CDR2 reads SVGAGI. With 6 bases clipped from V and 0 bases from J, the junction kept 3 bases outside the gene matches. For the CDR3, the DNA is TGTGCCAGCAGGCCTAGCGGTAGCACAGATACGCAGTATTTT. It yields the protein CASRPSGSTDTQYF.

Ten or more counts support this clonotype. This chain uses TRBV12-3 or TRBV12-4 with TRBJ1-5; no clear D. Trimming stripped 3 bases from V and 6 bases from J, with 9 bases between. CDR3 length: 13 residues. The CDR3 loop reads CASSLAVAQPQHF. The CDR3 coding sequence is TGTGCCAGCAGTTTGGCCGTCGCTCAGCCCCAGCATTTT.

The chain employs TRBV7-8 and TRBJ1-5; D is uncertain. Trimming stripped 5 bases from V and 0 bases from J, with 17 bases between. The CDR3 runs to 17 residues. The germline gives CDR1 SGHVS, CDR2 FQNEAQ. The CDR3 protein is CASSPPRRAFSNQPQHF. The CDR3 DNA follows: TGTGCCAGCAGCCCGCCTCGGAGGGCTTTTAGCAATCAGCCCCAGCATTTT.

In this sample, this clonotype turned up many times. V is TRBV6-5 and J is TRBJ1-1; 10 bases match TRBD1. The CDR3 consists of 14 residues. Looked up from germline, CDR1 is MNHEY and CDR2 is SVGAGI. V shed 4 bases and J 5 bases; nucleotides not matched to a gene: 4. The CDR3 sequence is CASSFRDRGTEAFF. DNA of the CDR3: TGTGCCAGCAGTTTCCGGGACAGGGGAACTGAAGCTTTCTTT.

In its sample, this clonotype was seen many times. In DNA form, the CDR3 reads TGTGCCACCAGCAGAGATGCGGGCAGGGGGCGAGGCACTGAAGCTTTCTTT. Translation: CATSRDAGRGRGTEAFF. The rearrangement joins TRBV15 to TRBJ1-1; TRBD1 agrees at 8 bases. This CDR3 region has 17 residues. CDR1 is LNHNV, CDR2 YYDKDF, per germline (reference sequence). The V segment lost 0 bases and the J segment 4 bases; nucleotides outside the gene matches: 10.

V usage is TRBV5-6 and J usage is TRBJ1-1; D gene ambiguous. The CDR3 contains 16 residues. V gave up 1 base and J gave up 2 bases, with 15 bases separating them. The germline V gene has CDR1 SGHDT and CDR2 YYEEEE. The CDR3 DNA reads as TGTGCCAGCAGCTTGTTCCCCCGGGCAGAAAACACTGAAGCTTTCTTT. It codes for CASSLFPRAENTEAFF.

This clonotype was seen more than once but under ten times. This chain joins TRBV6-5 and TRBJ1-1, with a tentative D call TRBD1 (6 bases). The CDR3 has 14 residues. Between the trimmed V and J ends, which lost 7 bases and 7 bases, there was a span of 19 bases. The germline V gene has CDR1 MNHEY and CDR2 SVGAGI. The CDR3 loop reads CASIDNQGSFEAFF. The CDR3 nucleotides read TGTGCCAGCATTGACAATCAGGGGTCCTTTGAAGCTTTCTTT.

A few counts support this clonotype. This sequence joins TRBV25-1 and TRBJ1-1; D call uncertain. Germline V gene lookup returns CDR1 MGHDK and CDR2 SYGVNS. This CDR3 is 11 amino acids long. Trimming took 6 bases from V and 8 from J, leaving 10 bases between them. The CDR3 loop is CASRRETEAFF. For the CDR3, the DNA is TGTGCCAGCAGGAGGGAGACGGAAGCTTTCTTT.

There are many counts of this clonotype. The rearrangement uses TRBV9 and TRBJ2-1; perhaps TRBD2 as D (6 bases). V lost 4 bases, J lost 9 bases, and 17 bases lay in between. CDR3 length: 14 residues. CDR1 is SGDLS, CDR2 YYNGEE, per germline. CDR3 amino acids: CASSPFGGAGEQFF. In DNA, the CDR3 is TGTGCCAGCAGCCCTTTCGGGGGAGCGGGTGAGCAGTTCTTC.

The chain joins TRBV5-1 to TRBJ2-3; D is undetermined. Germline CDR1 reads SGHRS; CDR2 reads YFSETQ. The V end lost 5 bases, the J end lost 0 bases, and 10 bases lay between the germline ends. This CDR3 comprises 14 residues. The CDR3 bases are TGCGCCAGCAGTTTCCTTTCTAGCACAGATACGCAGTATTTT. This sequence encodes CASSFLSSTDTQYF.

The chain uses TRBV30 and TRBJ1-2; 7 nucleotides line up with TRBD1. J lost 4 bases, V lost 2 bases, and 4 bases had no gene match. CDR1 and CDR2 (germline): GTSNPN, SVGIG (reference sequence). The CDR3 sequence is 13 residues long. CDR3: CAWSRDRPYGYTF. CDR3 coding DNA: TGTGCCTGGAGTCGGGACAGACCCTATGGCTACACCTTC.

This clonotype came up many times. This rearrangement joins TRBV20-1 to TRBJ2-5; weak D call: TRBD2 (7 bases). The length of the CDR3 is 13 residues. From germline, CDR1 is DFQATT and CDR2 SNEGSKA (reference sequence). Trimming removed 5 bases from V and 5 bases from J, with 15 bases in between. DNA of the CDR3: TGCAGTGCTCCCGTAGGGGGGGTGGAGACCCAGTACTTC. Protein: CSAPVGGVETQYF.

This clonotype was detected ten times or more. The rearrangement links TRBV10-2 to TRBJ1-2; 8 bases align to TRBD1. In germline, CDR1 is WSHSY, CDR2 SAAADI. The CDR3 is made up of 13 amino acids. V was clipped by 5 bases and J by 7 bases; unmatched bases: 6. Here the CDR3 DNA reads TGCGCCAGCAGTCACGGACAGGGAAGTGGCTACACCTTC. Protein product: CASSHGQGSGYTF.

This clonotype was observed at least ten times. The chain carries TRBV4-1 and TRBJ2-6; D perhaps matches TRBD2 (5 bases). This CDR3 has 19 amino acids. Germline V gene data show CDR1 as MGHRA and CDR2 as YSYEKL. V was clipped by 0 bases and J by 4 bases, with 19 bases between them. In nucleotides, the CDR3 is TGCGCCAGCAGCCAAGATCCGAGGGCTACTACCATCGGGGCCAACGTCCTGACTTTC. Translation gives CASSQDPRATTIGANVLTF.

The chain combines TRBV20-1 with TRBJ1-6; D is possibly TRBD1 (6 bases). Per the germline V gene, CDR1 is DFQATT and CDR2 is SNEGSKA (reference sequence). Trimming stripped 8 bases from V and 3 bases from J, with 23 bases between. The CDR3 sequence is 17 residues long. The CDR3 DNA sequence: TGCAGTACCCGACCGGCTCGGGGGGCCGGCTATAATTCACCCCTCCACTTT. This sequence encodes CSTRPARGAGYNSPLHF.

This clonotype was found many times. Written as DNA, the CDR3 is TGCGCCAGCAGTGAGTGGGGTCTAGCGGCAAGTGAGCAGTTCTTC. It specifies CASSEWGLAASEQFF. V usage is TRBV10-2 and J usage is TRBJ2-1, with 7 nucleotides matching TRBD2. Germline assignment: CDR1 WSHSY and CDR2 SAAADI. The CDR3 is 15 amino acids. With 1 base clipped from V and 9 bases from J, the junction kept 9 bases outside the gene matches.

This clonotype has only a few counts. The V and J genes are TRBV18 and TRBJ1-5; possibly TRBD1 for D (5 bases). This CDR3 comprises 16 residues. V shed 6 bases and J shed 0 bases, with 15 bases lying between them. The germline gives CDR1 KGHSH, CDR2 LQKENI. CDR3 region: CASSTMGRDSNQPQHF. The CDR3 nucleotides read TGTGCCAGCTCTACCATGGGCAGGGATAGCAATCAGCCCCAGCATTTT.

The chain uses TRBV9 and TRBJ2-7; no definite D call. Trimming shortened V by 4 bases and J by 2 bases, and 4 bases separated the two germline ends. This CDR3 contains 11 residues. From germline, CDR1 is SGDLS and CDR2 YYNGEE. The chain's CDR3 is CASSPTYEQYF. DNA for the CDR3: TGTGCCAGCAGCCCGACCTACGAGCAGTACTTC. Using reference TRBV9 and TRBJ2-7 for the parts outside the CDR3, the full variable domain is DSGVTQTPKHLITATGQRVTLRCSPRSGDLSVYWYQQSLDQGLQFLIQYYNGEERAKGNILERFSAQQFPDLHSELNLSSLELGDSALYFCASSPTYEQYFGPGTRLTVT.

This rearrangement joins TRBV7-8 to TRBJ2-7; TRBD2 is a possible D gene (6 bases). This CDR3 comprises 14 residues. The ends were cut back, 6 bases at V and 0 bases at J, with 12 bases in the middle. Germline CDR1 reads SGHVS; CDR2 reads FQNEAQ. CDR3 coding DNA: TGTGCCAGCAGGGTGGGACTTCACTCCTACGAGCAGTACTTC. It encodes CASRVGLHSYEQYF.

In its sample, this clonotype was seen a few times. The CDR3 reads CASSHDVHRGNQPQHF. Written as DNA, the CDR3 is TGTGCCAGCAGCCACGACGTCCACAGGGGCAATCAGCCCCAGCATTTT. The chain employs TRBV6-6 and TRBJ1-5; possible D gene TRBD1, 6 bases. Looked up from germline, CDR1 is MNHNY and CDR2 is SVGAGI (reference sequence). The CDR3 totals 16 residues. Trimming shortened V by 6 bases and J by 2 bases, and 17 bases separated the two germline ends.